Presented here are 10 T cell receptor beta chains from one specimen sequenced in a study of blood T cells in healthy people across ages. A second PCR, run for roughly 6 to 11 cycles, used a sample-barcoded 5' primer plus a J-beta primer mix. TCRdb called the 5' RACE reads again in MiXCR, with one record for every CDR3 protein. The table includes approximately 490,000 distinct CDR3 sequences, more than 20% detected once. These data are also associated with another study on T cells of mothers and their children.

Sequencing input: blood. These receptors were taken from a boy aged 5-17 years in good health.

The chain employs TRBV7-2 and TRBJ2-3; TRBD1 aligns across 8 bases. There are 16 residues in the CDR3. CDR1 is SGHTA, CDR2 FQGNSA, per germline. The junction had 10 bases not matched to a gene; V was cut back by 3 bases and J by 5 bases. In DNA form, the CDR3 reads TGTGCCAGCAGCTTGGGGTCGGCAGGGGGCATAGATACGCAGTATTTT. Translation: CASSLGSAGGIDTQYF.

The J gene is TRBJ1-4, the V gene TRBV7-9, with 7 bases lining up with TRBD1. The V segment lost 3 bases and the J segment 6 bases; nucleotides outside the gene matches: 7. The CDR3 loop spans 15 amino acids. Germline lookup yields CDR1 SEHNR and CDR2 FQNEAQ (reference sequence). The CDR3, as DNA: TGTGCCAGCAGCTTCGGACAGGTCCCCTATGAAAAACTGTTTTTT. Translation: CASSFGQVPYEKLFF. Using reference TRBV7-9 and TRBJ1-4 for the parts outside the CDR3, the full variable domain is DTGVSQNPRHKITKRGQNVTFRCDPISEHNRLYWYRQTLGQGPEFLTYFQNEAQLEKSRLLSDRFSAERPKGSFSTLEIQRTEQGDSAMYLCASSFGQVPYEKLFFGSGTQLSVL.

This clonotype was picked up many times. The rearrangement joins TRBV29-1 to TRBJ1-2, with 7 bases matching TRBD1. This CDR3 has 11 residues. Per the germline V gene, CDR1 is SQVTM and CDR2 is ANQGSEA. V was clipped by 4 bases and J by 4 bases; unmatched bases: 0. This CDR3 reads CSVGTGYGYTF. DNA of the CDR3: TGCAGCGTTGGGACAGGCTATGGCTACACCTTC.

Note on this clonotype: The junction shows a germline mismatch at one end, possibly a read error. This chain's CDR3 is CASTPRSSDSYEQYF. CDR3 bases: TGTGCCAGCACACCCAGGAGCTCAGATTCCTACGAGCAGTACTTC. The V and J genes are TRBV18 and TRBJ2-7; D gene unclear. CDR3 length: 15 residues. The germline V gene encodes CDR1 KGHSH and CDR2 LQKENI.

This clonotype was recorded a few times. Germline is not matched at one junction end, which may reflect a read error. This chain connects TRBV5-6 to TRBJ2-5; 7 bases agree with TRBD1. Germline lookup yields CDR1 SGHDT and CDR2 YYEEEE. CDR3 length: 12 amino acids. Here the CDR3 DNA reads TGCGCCAGCAGTCCGGACAGGCCTCTCTTGTACTTC. Translated, it gives CASSPDRPLLYF.

V and J are TRBV28 and TRBJ2-3; D gene unclear. Germline values: CDR1 MDHEN, CDR2 SYDVKM. This CDR3 contains 14 residues. The V end lost 9 bases, the J end lost 1 base, and 14 bases lay between the germline ends. CDR3 DNA: TGTGCCAGTACGCTGGGCCACGGCACAGATACGCAGTATTTT. Amino acid sequence: CASTLGHGTDTQYF.

The J gene is TRBJ1-2, the V gene TRBV20-1, with D perhaps matching TRBD1 (5 bases). V lost 4 bases and J lost 3, with 15 bases in between. Looked up from germline, CDR1 is DFQATT and CDR2 is SNEGSKA (reference sequence). This CDR3 is 14 amino acids long. The CDR3 sequence: CSAIGAGFDYGYTF. The CDR3 DNA reads as TGCAGTGCTATAGGGGCGGGGTTCGACTATGGCTACACCTTC.

The genes are TRBV25-1 and TRBJ2-1; 15 bases line up with TRBD2. J gave up 9 bases and V 0 bases, and 6 bases lay outside the gene matches. CDR1 is MGHDK and CDR2 is SYGVNS in the germline V gene. This CDR3 is built from 17 residues. The CDR3 loop reads CASSEYGGLAGGREQFF. DNA of the CDR3: TGTGCCAGCAGTGAATACGGTGGACTAGCGGGGGGGCGTGAGCAGTTCTTC.

This clonotype was picked up a small number of times. The chain uses TRBV12-3 or TRBV12-4 and TRBJ1-4; possibly TRBD1 for D (5 bases). The V end was cut by 2 bases, the J end by 8 bases, with 12 bases between. CDR3 length: 14 residues. The CDR3 DNA is TGTGCCAGCAGTTTACGGCGGCGGGGGGAAAAACTGTTTTTT. Amino acid sequence: CASSLRRRGEKLFF.

The sample holds a few counts of this clonotype. This chain uses TRBV6-8 with TRBJ1-1; no firm D call. V was shortened by 7 bases and J by 1 base, with 13 bases between the two germline ends. This CDR3 contains 14 residues. Germline CDR1 MNHGY, CDR2 SAAAGT. This CDR3 reads CASNCEGENTEAFF. The CDR3 nucleotides read TGTGCCAGCAATTGTGAGGGTGAGAACACTGAAGCTTTCTTT.